This TCR beta chain was identified during a study of T cell clonotyping in hematopoietic cell transplantation. Sequencing used immunoSEQ multiplex PCR; TCRdb keeps in-frame clones, though not all of them. The sample has approximately 5,400 clones, around 78% seen once; the top ten hold approximately 12%. The J segment lost 2 bases and the V segment lost 2 bases, leaving 6 bases of the junction unmatched. CDR1 is GTSNPN, CDR2 SVGIG, per germline (reference sequence). CDR3 size: 14 residues. The sequenced sample was peripheral blood mononuclear cells, obtained 30 days after allogeneic stem cell transplant. The clonotype was recovered from a male patient in his sixties or seventies who had an allogeneic stem cell transplant from an unrelated donor, so the T cells may come from the graft donor. Some clones in this sample may be carry-over from other donors' samples. The J gene is TRBJ2-7, the V gene TRBV30; 7 bases fit TRBD2. CDR3 sequence: CAWSRRLAAYEQYF. The CDR3 coding sequence is TGTGCCTGGAGTCGGCGGCTAGCGGCCTACGAGCAGTACTTC.